The 24 T cell receptor beta chains below all came from one sample that was sequenced in a study of regulatory T cells in long-lasting Graves disease (dated by TCRdb to 2020 to 2022). The protocol used for the library was multiplex PCR. For sequencing, an Illumina HiSeq 4000 was employed. iRepertoire HTBI primers and Arm-PCR amplification of CDR3 regions were used to construct TCR beta libraries. TCRdb ran its own pipeline on the public reads, namely fastp trimming at Q25 and MiXCR clone calling, and kept in-frame beta chains. Each CDR3 protein gets just one entry, which takes the most common genes and DNA from the rows behind it. The table for this sample lists approximately 230,000 distinct CDR3 sequences; 15% to 20% of them were counted only once. The ten largest clones capture around 20% of the sample. The time point label on this specimen signifies: newly diagnosed GD, antithyroid drugs for less than 3 months. For both TCR sequencing and RNA sequencing, RNA was extracted from PBMCs using TRIzol.

The sequencing here drew on peripheral blood mononuclear cells (PBMCs), taken at new diagnosis, from a patient treated with antithyroid drugs. The source is a female donor with Graves disease.

In the case of this clonotype: With a much larger clone just one base away, this may be a read error. The V and J genes are TRBV11-3 and TRBJ2-1, with D perhaps TRBD1 or TRBD2 (5 bases each). The CDR3 extends over 16 amino acids. V lost 0 bases to trimming and J lost 8 bases, with 17 bases between them. Germline V gene data show CDR1 as SGHNT and CDR2 as YENEEA. CDR3 coding DNA: TGTGCCAGCAGCTTAGACGGGGCGGCGGACGGGTATGAGCAGTTCTTC. This sequence encodes CASSLDGAADGYEQFF.

Only one count was recorded for this clonotype. The chain joins TRBV30 to TRBJ2-5; D is possibly TRBD2 (6 bases). V gave up 2 bases and J gave up 4 bases, with 14 bases separating them. This CDR3 region has 14 residues. Germline V gene sequence: CDR1 GTSNPN, CDR2 SVGIG (reference sequence). The CDR3 spells CAWSPGDARETQYF. CDR3 coding DNA: TGTGCCTGGAGTCCGGGGGACGCCCGAGAGACCCAGTACTTC.

The gene calls are TRBV2 and TRBJ2-3; D remains ambiguous. Per germline, CDR1 SNHLY and CDR2 FYNNEI. The CDR3 has 17 residues. V lost 3 bases, J lost 2 bases, and 18 bases lay in between. CDR3 in DNA: TGTGCCAGCAGTGACCCAATTGACCCGAAACTCACAGATACGCAGTATTTT. Translation gives CASSDPIDPKLTDTQYF.

Many counts were recorded for this clonotype. The chain couples TRBV2 to TRBJ2-7; the D is unclear. Trimming stripped 3 bases from V and 0 bases from J, with 9 bases between. Germline CDR1 SNHLY, CDR2 FYNNEI. This CDR3 comprises 14 residues. DNA for the CDR3: TGTGCCAGCAGTGAGAACAGTTTCTCCTACGAGCAGTACTTC. Translating gives CASSENSFSYEQYF.

The rearrangement joins TRBV11-2 to TRBJ1-1, with 7 bases that match TRBD1. Germline V gene sequence: CDR1 SGHAT, CDR2 FQNNGV. Trimming took 0 bases from V and 8 from J; bases not matched to a gene: 9. The CDR3 has 15 amino acids. CDR3 bases: TGTGCCAGCAGCTTAGATCCAGGGGGTGTCACCGAAGCTTTCTTT. This translates into CASSLDPGGVTEAFF.

In its sample, this clonotype was seen many times. The V and J genes are TRBV20-1 and TRBJ1-1; D not certain. V lost 1 base and J lost 5, with 17 bases in between. Germline V lookup: CDR1 DFQATT, CDR2 SNEGSKA (reference sequence). This CDR3 spans 15 amino acids. The CDR3 DNA sequence: TGCAGTGCTAGAGGGGGTCATCCGGAGGGAACTGAAGCTTTCTTT. Protein: CSARGGHPEGTEAFF.

Note on this clonotype: A much larger clone lies one base from this, so it may be a read error. V usage is TRBV10-3 and J usage is TRBJ2-3; 14 nucleotides align to TRBD2. Looked up from germline, CDR1 is ENHRY and CDR2 is SYGVKD. This CDR3 is 14 amino acids long. With V trimmed by 10 bases and J by 3 bases, 3 bases remained unmatched. The CDR3 DNA is TGTGCCACGGGGACTAGCGGGGGAACAGATACGCAGTATTTT. It specifies CATGTSGGTDTQYF.

This clonotype has more than one count but fewer than ten. The rearrangement joins TRBV20-1 to TRBJ2-7, with TRBD2 as a possible D gene (6 bases). Deletions cut 6 bases from V and 2 bases from J, with 8 bases between. The CDR3 is 11 residues long. The germline CDR1 and CDR2 sequences are DFQATT and SNEGSKA (reference sequence). This CDR3 reads CSAGGTYEQYF. The CDR3 DNA follows: TGCAGTGCCGGGGGAACCTACGAGCAGTACTTC.

This clonotype was seen only once. The chain is built from TRBV2 and TRBJ2-2; TRBD2 might be the D (5 bases). Trimming cost V 4 bases and J 2 bases, with 14 bases left between them. There are 16 residues in the CDR3. Germline CDR1 and CDR2: SNHLY and FYNNEI. The CDR3 bases are TGTGCCAGCAGTGCACCGGGATCTCTCAACACCGGGGAGCTGTTTTTT. Translation: CASSAPGSLNTGELFF.

In this sample, this clonotype turned up once. This chain joins TRBV19 and TRBJ2-4; D might be TRBD1 (5 bases). Trimming cost V 2 bases and J 13 bases, with 18 bases left between them. CDR3 size: 14 residues. Germline CDR1 reads LNHDA; CDR2 reads SQIVND (reference sequence). In nucleotides, the CDR3 is TGTGCCAGTAGTATATCCCCCGACAGCCTCAGACAGTACTTC. This encodes CASSISPDSLRQYF. The complete variable domain, with remaining parts taken from reference TRBV19 and TRBJ2-4, reads DGGITQSPKYLFRKEGQNVTLSCEQNLNHDAMYWYRQDPGQGLRLIYYSQIVNDFQKGDIAEGYSVSREKKESFPLTVTSAQKNPTAFYLCASSISPDSLRQYFGAGTRLSVL.

The rearrangement uses TRBV6-1 and TRBJ1-2, with D unclear. Trimming left V 6 bases short and J 6 bases short, with 11 bases between. CDR1 is MNHNS, CDR2 SASEGT, per germline. This CDR3 comprises 12 residues. In nucleotides, the CDR3 is TGTGCCAGCAGGGGCCCGCAGCATGGCTACACCTTC. It specifies CASRGPQHGYTF.

This clonotype showed up many times. The V call is TRBV7-2, the J call TRBJ1-3, with D possibly TRBD1 on 6 matching bases. CDR1 and CDR2 (germline): SGHTA, FQGNSA. V was shortened by 1 base and J by 0 bases, with 13 bases between the two germline ends. The CDR3 has 17 amino acids. The CDR3 reads CASSLEVTGYSGNTIYF. The DNA for the CDR3 is TGTGCCAGCAGCTTAGAGGTGACAGGCTACTCTGGAAACACCATATATTTT. The full variable domain, completed using reference TRBV7-2 and TRBJ1-3, is GAGVSQSPSNKVTEKGKDVELRCDPISGHTALYWYRQSLGQGLEFLIYFQGNSAPDKSGLPSDRFSAERTGGSVSTLTIQRTQQEDSAVYLCASSLEVTGYSGNTIYFGEGSWLTVV.

V usage is TRBV15 and J usage is TRBJ2-5, with a tentative D call TRBD2 (6 bases). The CDR3 totals 15 residues. Germline CDR1 and CDR2: LNHNV and YYDKDF (reference sequence). V dropped 1 base and J dropped 5 bases, with 14 bases sitting between them. The CDR3 DNA sequence: TGTGCCACCAGCAGAGTCCTCGGGGGAGCGGAGACCCAGTACTTC. This translates into CATSRVLGGAETQYF.

This clonotype was counted a few times. This chain joins TRBV25-1 and TRBJ1-5, with D possibly being TRBD1 (5 bases). In germline, CDR1 is MGHDK, CDR2 SYGVNS. The V end lost 2 bases, the J end lost 6 bases, and 8 bases lay between the germline ends. The CDR3 spans 13 residues. The CDR3 DNA reads as TGTGCCAGCAGTGAACAGGGTACTCAGCCCCAGCATTTT. Protein product: CASSEQGTQPQHF.

V usage is TRBV7-9 and J usage is TRBJ2-5, with TRBD2 matching over 12 bases. Trimming at V came to 2 bases and at J to 5 bases, leaving 6 bases not matched to a gene. From germline, CDR1 is SEHNR and CDR2 FQNEAQ (reference sequence). This CDR3 spans 16 amino acids. CDR3 in DNA: TGTGCCAGCAGCTTATTGACTAGCGGGAGACCTGAGACCCAGTACTTC. Translating it yields CASSLLTSGRPETQYF.

This clonotype appeared many times. This rearrangement joins TRBV9 to TRBJ2-1, with 7 nucleotides matching TRBD2. The trim removed 0 bases at V and 4 bases at J, leaving 4 bases unmatched. Per germline, CDR1 SGDLS and CDR2 YYNGEE. The CDR3 sequence is 15 residues long. This chain's CDR3 is CASSVDGTTYNEQFF. As DNA, the CDR3 is TGTGCCAGCAGCGTAGATGGGACTACGTACAATGAGCAGTTCTTC.

The table lists this clonotype with many counts. This chain's CDR3 is CASSMLSPRNTGELFF. CDR3 coding DNA: TGTGCCAGTAGTATGCTCTCCCCTCGGAACACCGGGGAGCTGTTTTTT. The genes are TRBV19 and TRBJ2-2; D remains ambiguous. The CDR3 covers 16 residues. The ends were cut back, 3 bases at V and 1 base at J, with 12 bases in the middle. Germline V gene sequence: CDR1 LNHDA, CDR2 SQIVND (reference sequence).

In its sample, this clonotype was seen many times. The junction differs from germline at one of its ends, possibly a read error. The DNA for the CDR3 is TGTGCCTGCAGCTTACCTGGGGGAACCACTGAAGCTTTCTTT. Translated, it gives CACSLPGGTTEAFF. The chain has TRBV7-2 and TRBJ1-1; tentative D call: TRBD1 (5 bases). The CDR3 runs to 14 residues. Germline values: CDR1 SGHTA, CDR2 FQGNSA.

This clonotype was seen a handful of times. The genes are TRBV5-4 and TRBJ2-1; TRBD2 aligns across 11 bases. Germline trimming cut 3 bases from V and 6 bases from J; bases unmatched to any gene: 11. CDR3 size: 17 residues. CDR1 and CDR2 (germline): SGHNT, YYREEE (reference sequence). CDR3 DNA: TGTGCCAGCAGCTCGGGGACTAGCGGCCAAGGCACCAATGAGCAGTTCTTC. This translates into CASSSGTSGQGTNEQFF.

This clonotype was observed many times. V usage is TRBV18 and J usage is TRBJ2-7; possible D gene TRBD2, 6 bases. V lost 2 bases, J lost 7 bases, and 9 bases lay in between. The CDR3 sequence is 12 residues long. Germline V CDR1 and CDR2: KGHSH, LQKENI. In DNA form, the CDR3 reads TGTGCCAGCTCACCAGGAGGGGAAGAGCAGTACTTC. This translates into CASSPGGEEQYF.

This clonotype showed up many times. The chain combines TRBV4-3 with TRBJ1-1, with D hard to call. Germline CDR1 and CDR2: LGHNA and YSLEER. Trimming removed 0 bases at V and 1 base at J, with 6 bases between. The CDR3 loop spans 14 amino acids. The CDR3 bases are TGCGCCAGCAGCCAAGATGTAGGGAACACTGAAGCTTTCTTT. Residues: CASSQDVGNTEAFF.

In this sample, this clonotype turned up many times. CDR3 protein: CASSSLRYQETQYF. DNA for the CDR3: TGTGCCAGTAGTTCCTTAAGGTACCAAGAGACCCAGTACTTC. The chain links TRBV19 to TRBJ2-5, with D unclear. Between the trimmed V and J ends, which lost 5 bases and 0 bases, there was a span of 10 bases. Per germline, CDR1 LNHDA and CDR2 SQIVND (reference sequence). The CDR3 totals 14 residues.

The J gene is TRBJ2-6, the V gene TRBV18; D is undetermined. The CDR3 covers 17 residues. The germline CDR1 and CDR2 sequences are KGHSH and LQKENI. Trimming stripped 0 bases from V and 0 bases from J, with 9 bases between. The CDR3 here is CASSPPASLSGANVLTF. The CDR3 nucleotides read TGTGCCAGCTCACCACCTGCCTCCCTCTCTGGGGCCAACGTCCTGACTTTC.

Remarks on this clonotype: A much larger clone differs from this one at a single base, so this may be a read error. The limits of the CDR3 on the DNA are not certain, so only TCRdb's listed CDR3 is given. The V gene is TRBV20-1, the J gene TRBJ2-7; whether TRBD2, the table's D call, matches the DNA was not checked. Germline V gene lookup returns CDR1 DFQATT and CDR2 SNEGSKA (reference sequence). The CDR3 sequence runs 14 residues, both termini included. The CDR3 loop reads CSASVASGAYEQHF.